This T cell receptor (beta chain) emerged from a study of lymphopenia after photon versus proton radiotherapy. Study results and caveats: Photon-treated patients lost naive T cells and TCR diversity; proton-treated stayed stable. A bigger post-nadir fall in TCR diversity correlated inversely with survival time in deceased patients. After lymphocyte nadir, photon-treated repertoires showed oligoclonal expansion, especially CD8+ Temra.

Concerning this clone itself: Its antigen is not identified.

The method was immunoSEQ multiplex PCR; TCRdb's version includes in-frame clones alone and lacks a portion of them. The profile shows over 35,000 clones, about 82% of them singletons. Sequencing used peripheral blood, obtained from a patient treated with proton-based radiotherapy. This receptor was taken from a woman in her sixties or seventies with pancreatic cancer. Some clones in this sample may be carry-over from other donors' samples.

The CDR3 sequence: CASSLVGLAGATDTQYF. The CDR3 nucleotides read TGCGCCAGCAGCTTGGTTGGGCTAGCGGGGGCCACAGATACGCAGTATTTT. The gene calls are TRBV5-1 and TRBJ2-3; 10 positions match TRBD2. CDR3 length equals 17 residues. Germline V lookup: CDR1 SGHRS, CDR2 YFSETQ. V lost 0 bases and J lost 2; bases outside the gene matches: 6.